The 18 T cell receptor beta chains listed next were all sequenced from one sample in a study of shared clonotypes between healthy human individuals. Profiling relied on immunoSEQ multiplex PCR, and the TCRdb table lists in-frame clones only, not all of them. The sample includes about half a million clones, roughly 80% of them seen just once. Sample: PBMCs. These receptors all come from a middle-aged woman in good health. Some clones in this sample may be carry-over from other donors' samples.

This rearrangement joins TRBV5-4 to TRBJ2-2, with D tentatively TRBD2 (6 bases). Looked up from germline, CDR1 is SGHNT and CDR2 is YYREEE (reference sequence). The ends were cut back, 4 bases at V and 4 bases at J, with 17 bases in the middle. This CDR3 comprises 16 residues. The CDR3 bases are TGTGCCAGCAGCCGGGGGTTTAGGAGGGCCACCGGGGAGCTGTTTTTT. Translation: CASSRGFRRATGELFF.

The J gene is TRBJ2-1, the V gene TRBV29-1, with D uncertain. This CDR3 has 12 amino acids. Trimming stripped 5 bases from V and 8 bases from J, with 13 bases between. Per germline, CDR1 SQVTM and CDR2 ANQGSEA. The CDR3 loop reads CSVSSNEDEQFF. DNA for the CDR3: TGCAGCGTTTCCTCAAATGAAGATGAGCAGTTCTTC.

This rearrangement joins TRBV11-2 to TRBJ2-7; 11 bases align to TRBD1. The CDR3 covers 15 residues. V lost 3 bases, J lost 4 bases, and 5 bases stayed unmatched. Germline CDR1 is SGHAT and CDR2 is FQNNGV. The CDR3: CASSFGQGAIYEQYF. CDR3 sequence (DNA): TGTGCCAGCAGCTTCGGACAGGGGGCGATATACGAGCAGTACTTC.

CDR3 nucleotide sequence: TGTGCCAGCAGTTTCGCAGGAACTAATCAGCCCCAGCATTTT. This codes for CASSFAGTNQPQHF. The J gene is TRBJ1-5, the V gene TRBV28; D is undetermined. Trimming removed 3 bases at V and 4 bases at J, with 10 bases between. The CDR3 spans 14 residues. Germline V gene lookup returns CDR1 MDHEN and CDR2 SYDVKM. The entire variable domain, with the rest obtained from reference TRBV28 and TRBJ1-5, is as follows: DVKVTQSSRYLVKRTGEKVFLECVQDMDHENMFWYRQDPGLGLRLIYFSYDVKMKEKGDIPEGYSVSREKKERFSLILESASTNQTSMYLCASSFAGTNQPQHFGDGTRLSIL.

This chain connects TRBV7-2 to TRBJ1-4; 7 bases line up with TRBD1. CDR1 and CDR2 from the germline V gene are SGHTA and FQGNSA. This CDR3 is 15 amino acids long. V dropped 5 bases and J dropped 5; count of bases not matched to a gene: 8. CDR3 in DNA: TGTGCCAGCAGCGCCAGACAGGGCCCGAATGAAAAACTGTTTTTT. This encodes CASSARQGPNEKLFF. The whole variable domain, filled in from reference TRBV7-2 and TRBJ1-4, reads GAGVSQSPSNKVTEKGKDVELRCDPISGHTALYWYRQSLGQGLEFLIYFQGNSAPDKSGLPSDRFSAERTGGSVSTLTIQRTQQEDSAVYLCASSARQGPNEKLFFGSGTQLSVL.

The chain employs TRBV13 and TRBJ2-5; 9 bases match TRBD1. J gave up 10 bases and V 5 bases, and 11 bases lay outside the gene matches. Germline lookup yields CDR1 PRHDT and CDR2 FYEKMQ (reference sequence). The CDR3 sequence is 14 residues long. In DNA, the CDR3 is TGTGCCAGCAGCACCACAGGGGGCCCCTTAGGCCAGTACTTC. This gives the protein CASSTTGGPLGQYF.

The V and J genes are TRBV6-6 and TRBJ1-4; D call uncertain. The length of the CDR3 is 16 residues. Trimming cost V 3 bases and J 5 bases, with 16 bases left between them. CDR1 and CDR2 from the germline V gene are MNHNY and SVGAGI (reference sequence). CDR3: CASSYRPRQRNEKLFF. Written as DNA, the CDR3 is TGTGCCAGCAGTTATCGACCTCGGCAGAGGAATGAAAAACTGTTTTTT.

This chain links TRBV4-1 with TRBJ1-5; no clear D gene. V lost 1 base and J 8 bases, leaving 18 bases between the germline ends. CDR3 length: 16 amino acids. Germline V gives CDR1 MGHRA, CDR2 YSYEKL. CDR3 sequence (DNA): TGCGCCAGCAGCCAAGTCCCTCAGGCGTCGCGCGAGCCCCAGCATTTT. Translated: CASSQVPQASREPQHF.

J is TRBJ2-3 and V is TRBV7-3, with D perhaps matching TRBD2 (6 bases). Germline V gives CDR1 SGHTA, CDR2 FQGTGA. With 1 base removed from V and 3 bases from J, the gap between germline ends came to 11 bases. The CDR3 is 15 residues long. The CDR3 spells CASSLNLASTDTQYF. DNA of the CDR3: TGTGCCAGCAGCTTAAACCTAGCGTCGACAGATACGCAGTATTTT. Combining the CDR3 with reference TRBV7-3 and TRBJ2-3 gives the whole variable domain GAGVSQTPSNKVTEKGKYVELRCDPISGHTALYWYRQSLGQGPEFLIYFQGTGAADDSGLPNDRFFAVRPEGSVSTLKIQRTERGDSAVYLCASSLNLASTDTQYFGPGTRLTVL.

CDR3 DNA: TGCGCCAGCAGCCGCGGGGTAGCGGGACCTGATACGCAGTATTTT. Translating gives CASSRGVAGPDTQYF. The rearrangement uses TRBV4-3 and TRBJ2-3, with 8 bases that match TRBD2. Trimming cost V 4 bases and J 6 bases; bases outside gene matches: 9. Germline V CDR1 and CDR2: LGHNA, YSLEER. This CDR3 is built from 15 residues.

This chain links TRBV29-1 with TRBJ2-5, with 7 bases identical to TRBD2. Per the germline V gene, CDR1 is SQVTM and CDR2 is ANQGSEA. J gave up 7 bases and V 1 base, and 12 bases lay outside the gene matches. This CDR3 has 15 amino acids. CDR3 sequence reads: CSVEARGGRSGTQYF. As DNA, the CDR3 is TGCAGCGTTGAAGCGCGGGGAGGGCGATCTGGGACCCAGTACTTC.

The rearrangement joins TRBV2 to TRBJ2-7, with D unclear. The germline V gene has CDR1 SNHLY and CDR2 FYNNEI. Trimming stripped 1 base from V and 3 bases from J, with 16 bases between. The length of the CDR3 is 16 residues. The CDR3 loop is CASSEGTQPRVYEQYF. As DNA, the CDR3 is TGTGCCAGCAGTGAAGGCACCCAGCCTAGGGTCTACGAGCAGTACTTC.

The chain employs TRBV4-1 and TRBJ2-3, with D uncertain. Germline assignment: CDR1 MGHRA and CDR2 YSYEKL. This CDR3 is built from 16 residues. Trimming left V 4 bases short and J 4 bases short, with 18 bases between. As DNA, the CDR3 is TGCGCCAGCAGCCCCCTTCCCGGTTCTCCCGCAGATACGCAGTATTTT. This encodes CASSPLPGSPADTQYF.

The J gene is TRBJ2-7, the V gene TRBV28; 8 bases are a match to TRBD1. This CDR3 has 15 residues. Germline V gives CDR1 MDHEN, CDR2 SYDVKM. The V gene end was trimmed by 7 bases and the J gene end by 5 bases; junction bases not matched to a gene: 13. The CDR3 is CASTPKGTGVHEQYF. DNA of the CDR3: TGTGCCAGCACCCCTAAGGGGACAGGAGTACACGAGCAGTACTTC.

CDR3 coding DNA: TGTGCCAGCTCTCCCCCGGGGTCGAGGAACACTGAAGCTTTCTTT. It encodes CASSPPGSRNTEAFF. The chain joins TRBV18 to TRBJ1-1; D not resolved. The CDR3 extends over 15 amino acids. V lost 6 bases and J lost 1, with 15 bases in between. Germline lookup yields CDR1 KGHSH and CDR2 LQKENI.

The genes are TRBV18 and TRBJ2-3; D might be TRBD1 or TRBD2, each matching 6 bases. This CDR3 has 15 amino acids. Trimming removed 5 bases at V and 5 bases at J, with 17 bases between. Germline CDR1 is KGHSH and CDR2 is LQKENI. This CDR3 is CASSSAPGAGDTQYF. The CDR3 bases are TGTGCCAGCTCATCCGCCCCGGGGGCGGGAGATACGCAGTATTTT.

This clone has only a few counts. The chain combines TRBV6-4 with TRBJ2-1; 7 nucleotides agree with TRBD2. Germline V gives CDR1 MRHNA, CDR2 SNTAGT. Losses at the gene ends were 0 bases for V and 9 bases for J; bases not matched to a gene: 8. The CDR3 consists of 15 residues. The CDR3 spells CASSDSIAGGGEQFF. As DNA, the CDR3 is TGTGCCAGCAGTGACTCGATTGCTGGCGGGGGTGAGCAGTTCTTC.

This CDR3 reads CASRAGGGTDTQYF. The CDR3 nucleotides read TGCGCCAGCAGGGCAGGGGGCGGAACAGATACGCAGTATTTT. V usage is TRBV5-1 and J usage is TRBJ2-3, with 8 bases fitting TRBD1. Unmatched junction bases numbered 5, after V lost 5 bases and J lost 3 bases. The CDR3 consists of 14 residues. Germline assignment: CDR1 SGHRS and CDR2 YFSETQ.